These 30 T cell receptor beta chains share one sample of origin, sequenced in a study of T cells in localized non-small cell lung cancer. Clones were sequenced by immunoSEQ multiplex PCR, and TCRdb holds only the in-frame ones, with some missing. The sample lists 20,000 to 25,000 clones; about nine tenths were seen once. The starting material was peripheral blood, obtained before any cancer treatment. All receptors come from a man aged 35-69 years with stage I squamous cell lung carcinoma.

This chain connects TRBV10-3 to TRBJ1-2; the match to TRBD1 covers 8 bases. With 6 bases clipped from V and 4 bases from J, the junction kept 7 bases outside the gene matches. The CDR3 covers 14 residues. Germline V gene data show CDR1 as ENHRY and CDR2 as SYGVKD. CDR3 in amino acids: CAISGGTGTYGYTF. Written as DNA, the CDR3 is TGTGCCATCAGCGGGGGGACAGGAACCTATGGCTACACCTTC.

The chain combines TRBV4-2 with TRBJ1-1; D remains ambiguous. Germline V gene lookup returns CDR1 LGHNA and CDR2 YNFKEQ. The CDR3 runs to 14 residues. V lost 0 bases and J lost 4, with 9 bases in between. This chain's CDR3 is CASSQEWQTTEAFF. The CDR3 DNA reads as TGTGCCAGCAGCCAAGAGTGGCAAACCACTGAAGCTTTCTTT.

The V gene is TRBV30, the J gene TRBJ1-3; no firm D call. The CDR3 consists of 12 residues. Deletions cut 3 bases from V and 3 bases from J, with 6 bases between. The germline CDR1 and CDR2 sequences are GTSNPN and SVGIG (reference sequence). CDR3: CAWRGFGNTIYF. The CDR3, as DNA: TGTGCCTGGAGGGGTTTTGGAAACACCATATATTTT.

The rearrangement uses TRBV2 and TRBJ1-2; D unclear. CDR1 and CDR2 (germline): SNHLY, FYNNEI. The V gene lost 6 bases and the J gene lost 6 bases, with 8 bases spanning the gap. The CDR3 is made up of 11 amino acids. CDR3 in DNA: TGTGCCAGCAGCGAACTCGATGGCTACACCTTC. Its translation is CASSELDGYTF.

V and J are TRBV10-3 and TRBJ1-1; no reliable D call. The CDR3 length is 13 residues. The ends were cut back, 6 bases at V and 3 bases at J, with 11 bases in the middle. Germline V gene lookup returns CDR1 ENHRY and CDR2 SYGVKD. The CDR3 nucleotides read TGTGCCATCAGCTCAACAGCTTACACTGAAGCTTTCTTT. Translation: CAISSTAYTEAFF.

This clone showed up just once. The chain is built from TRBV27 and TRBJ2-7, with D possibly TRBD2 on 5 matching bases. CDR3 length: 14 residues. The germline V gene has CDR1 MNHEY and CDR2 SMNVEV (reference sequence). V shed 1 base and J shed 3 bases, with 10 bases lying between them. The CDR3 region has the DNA TGTGCCAGCAGTTTATTTACGGGGAACTACGAGCAGTACTTC. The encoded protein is CASSLFTGNYEQYF.

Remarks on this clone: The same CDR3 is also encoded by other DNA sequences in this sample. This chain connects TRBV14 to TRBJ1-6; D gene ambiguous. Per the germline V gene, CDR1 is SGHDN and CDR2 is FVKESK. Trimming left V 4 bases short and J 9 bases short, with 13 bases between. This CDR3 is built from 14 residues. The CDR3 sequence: CASSPGLPGSPLHF. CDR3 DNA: TGTGCCAGCAGCCCCGGACTGCCAGGTTCACCCCTCCACTTT.

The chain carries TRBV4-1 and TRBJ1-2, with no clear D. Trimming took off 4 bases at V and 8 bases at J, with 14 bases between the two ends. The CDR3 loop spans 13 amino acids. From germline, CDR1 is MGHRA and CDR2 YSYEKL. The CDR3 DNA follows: TGCGCCAGCAGCCTCGGCCCGGGAGGGGGCTACACCTTC. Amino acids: CASSLGPGGGYTF.

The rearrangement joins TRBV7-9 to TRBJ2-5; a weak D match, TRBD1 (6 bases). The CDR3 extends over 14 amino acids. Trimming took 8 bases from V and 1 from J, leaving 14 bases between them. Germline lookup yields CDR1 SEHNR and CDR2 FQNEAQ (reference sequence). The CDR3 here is CASRTEKFQETQYF. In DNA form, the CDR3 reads TGTGCCAGCCGGACAGAGAAGTTCCAAGAGACCCAGTACTTC.

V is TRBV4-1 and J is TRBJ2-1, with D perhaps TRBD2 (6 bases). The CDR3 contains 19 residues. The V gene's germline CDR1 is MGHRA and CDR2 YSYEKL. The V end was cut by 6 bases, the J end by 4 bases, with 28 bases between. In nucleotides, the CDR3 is TGCGCCAGCAGAGGTTCCAGGGAGGAGGCCCCACGCCTTTACAATGAGCAGTTCTTC. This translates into CASRGSREEAPRLYNEQFF.

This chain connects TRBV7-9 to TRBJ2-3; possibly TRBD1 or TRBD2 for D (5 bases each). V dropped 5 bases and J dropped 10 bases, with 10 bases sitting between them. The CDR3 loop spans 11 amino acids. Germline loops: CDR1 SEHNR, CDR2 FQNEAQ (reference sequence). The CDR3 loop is CASSGGWPQYF. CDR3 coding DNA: TGTGCCAGCAGCGGGGGATGGCCGCAGTATTTT.

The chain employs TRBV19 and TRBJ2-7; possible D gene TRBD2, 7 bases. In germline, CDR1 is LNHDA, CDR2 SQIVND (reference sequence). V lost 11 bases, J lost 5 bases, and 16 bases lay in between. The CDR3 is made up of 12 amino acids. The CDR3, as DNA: TGTGCCCCTAGGGGGGGTTTCCACGAGCAGTACTTC. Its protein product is CAPRGGFHEQYF.

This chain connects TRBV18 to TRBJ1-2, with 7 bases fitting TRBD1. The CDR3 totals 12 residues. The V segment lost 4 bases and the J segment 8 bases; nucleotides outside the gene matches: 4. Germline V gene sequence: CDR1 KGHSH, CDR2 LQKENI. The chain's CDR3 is CASSQGAKGYTF. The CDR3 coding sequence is TGTGCCAGCTCACAGGGGGCAAAAGGCTACACCTTC.

This chain's CDR3 is CASSLAPRGPEKLFF. The CDR3 DNA is TGTGCCAGCAGCTTAGCCCCCAGGGGACCTGAAAAACTGTTTTTT. The chain joins TRBV7-2 to TRBJ1-4; tentatively, D is TRBD1 (6 bases). This CDR3 spans 15 amino acids. From germline, CDR1 is SGHTA and CDR2 FQGNSA. V lost 0 bases, J lost 7 bases, and 12 bases lay in between.

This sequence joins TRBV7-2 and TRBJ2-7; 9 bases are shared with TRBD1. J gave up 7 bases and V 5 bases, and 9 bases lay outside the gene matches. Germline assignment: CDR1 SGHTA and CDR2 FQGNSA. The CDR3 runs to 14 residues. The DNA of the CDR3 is TGTGCCAGCAGCCCGAGCTCAGGGACAGGGGAGCAGTACTTC. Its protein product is CASSPSSGTGEQYF.

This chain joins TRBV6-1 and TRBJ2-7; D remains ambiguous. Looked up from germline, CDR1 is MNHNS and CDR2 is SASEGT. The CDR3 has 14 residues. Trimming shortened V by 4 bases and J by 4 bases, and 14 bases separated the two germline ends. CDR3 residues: CASSGKLGIYEQYF. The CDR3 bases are TGTGCCAGCAGTGGCAAGTTGGGGATTTACGAGCAGTACTTC.

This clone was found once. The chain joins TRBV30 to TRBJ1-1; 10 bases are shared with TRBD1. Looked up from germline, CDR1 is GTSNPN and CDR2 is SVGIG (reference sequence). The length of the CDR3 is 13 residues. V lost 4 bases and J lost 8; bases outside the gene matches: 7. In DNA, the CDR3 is TGTGCCTGGAAAGACAGGGGGCTCGGCGAAGCTTTCTTT. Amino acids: CAWKDRGLGEAFF.

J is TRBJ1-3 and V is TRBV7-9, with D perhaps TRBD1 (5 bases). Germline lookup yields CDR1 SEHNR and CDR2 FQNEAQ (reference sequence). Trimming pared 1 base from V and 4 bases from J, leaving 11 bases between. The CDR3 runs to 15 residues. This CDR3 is CASSLVGAVGNTIYF. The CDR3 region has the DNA TGTGCCAGCAGCTTAGTAGGGGCAGTCGGAAACACCATATATTTT.

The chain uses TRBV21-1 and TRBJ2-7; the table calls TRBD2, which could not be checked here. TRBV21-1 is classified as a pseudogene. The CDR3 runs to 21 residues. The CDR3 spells CASSKLAVSCLRSGYRYEQYF. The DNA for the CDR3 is TGTGCCAGCAGCAAATTAGCGGTCAGCTGCTTACGATCAGGATACAGGTACGAGCAGTACTTC.

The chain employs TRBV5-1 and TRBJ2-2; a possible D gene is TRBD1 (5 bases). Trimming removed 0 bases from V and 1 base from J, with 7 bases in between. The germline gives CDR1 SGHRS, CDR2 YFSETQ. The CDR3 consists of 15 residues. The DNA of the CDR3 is TGCGCCAGCAGCTTGGCAGGGTTGAACACCGGGGAGCTGTTTTTT. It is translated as CASSLAGLNTGELFF.

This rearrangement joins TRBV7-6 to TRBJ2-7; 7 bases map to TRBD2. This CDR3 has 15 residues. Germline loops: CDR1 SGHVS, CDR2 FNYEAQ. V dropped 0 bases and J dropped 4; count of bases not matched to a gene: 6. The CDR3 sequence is CASSLASGDSYEQYF. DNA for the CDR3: TGTGCCAGCAGCTTAGCCAGCGGGGACTCTTACGAGCAGTACTTC.

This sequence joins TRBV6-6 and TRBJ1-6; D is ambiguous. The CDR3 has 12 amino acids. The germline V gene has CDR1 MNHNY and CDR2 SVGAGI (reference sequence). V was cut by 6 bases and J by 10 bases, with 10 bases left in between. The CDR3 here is CASREGRSPLHF. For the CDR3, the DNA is TGTGCCAGCAGGGAGGGTCGATCACCCCTCCACTTT.

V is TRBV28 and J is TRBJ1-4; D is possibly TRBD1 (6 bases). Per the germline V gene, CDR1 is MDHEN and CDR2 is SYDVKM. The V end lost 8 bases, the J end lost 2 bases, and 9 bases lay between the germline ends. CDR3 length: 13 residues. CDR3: CASRDTTNEKLFF. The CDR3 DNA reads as TGTGCCAGCCGGGACACGACTAATGAAAAACTGTTTTTT. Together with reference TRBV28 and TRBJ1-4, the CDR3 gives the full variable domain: DVKVTQSSRYLVKRTGEKVFLECVQDMDHENMFWYRQDPGLGLRLIYFSYDVKMKEKGDIPEGYSVSREKKERFSLILESASTNQTSMYLCASRDTTNEKLFFGSGTQLSVL.

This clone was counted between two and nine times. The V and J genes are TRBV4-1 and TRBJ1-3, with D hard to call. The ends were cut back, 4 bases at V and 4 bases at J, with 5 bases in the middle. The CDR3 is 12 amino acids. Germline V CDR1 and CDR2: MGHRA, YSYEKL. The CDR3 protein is CASSPQGNTIYF. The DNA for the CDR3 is TGCGCCAGCAGCCCCCAGGGAAACACCATATATTTT.

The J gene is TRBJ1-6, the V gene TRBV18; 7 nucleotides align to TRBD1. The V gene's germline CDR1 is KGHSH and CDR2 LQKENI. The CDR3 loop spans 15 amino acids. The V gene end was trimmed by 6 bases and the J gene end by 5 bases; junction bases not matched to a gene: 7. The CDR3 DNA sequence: TGTGCCAGCTCTCGCGGAGGACAGGATAATTCACCCCTCCACTTT. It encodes CASSRGGQDNSPLHF.

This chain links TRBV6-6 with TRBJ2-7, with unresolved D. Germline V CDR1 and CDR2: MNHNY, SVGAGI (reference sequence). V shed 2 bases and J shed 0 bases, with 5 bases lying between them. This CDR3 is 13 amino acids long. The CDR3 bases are TGTGCCAGCAGTTACGGAGCCTCCTACGAGCAGTACTTC. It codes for CASSYGASYEQYF.

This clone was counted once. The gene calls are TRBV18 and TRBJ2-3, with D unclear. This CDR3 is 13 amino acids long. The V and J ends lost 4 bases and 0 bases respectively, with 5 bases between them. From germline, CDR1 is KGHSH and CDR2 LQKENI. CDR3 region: CASSLGSTDTQYF. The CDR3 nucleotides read TGTGCCAGCTCACTGGGCAGCACAGATACGCAGTATTTT.

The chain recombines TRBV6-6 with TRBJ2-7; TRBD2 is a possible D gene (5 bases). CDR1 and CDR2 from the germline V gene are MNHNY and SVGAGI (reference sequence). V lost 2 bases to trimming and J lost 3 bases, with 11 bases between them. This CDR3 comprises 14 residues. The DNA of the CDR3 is TGTGCCAGCAGTTACGGGAGTTTGGGCTACGAGCAGTACTTC. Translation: CASSYGSLGYEQYF.

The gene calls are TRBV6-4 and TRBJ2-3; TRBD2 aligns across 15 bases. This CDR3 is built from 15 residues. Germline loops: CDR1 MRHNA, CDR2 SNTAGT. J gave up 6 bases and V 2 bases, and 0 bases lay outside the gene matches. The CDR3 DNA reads TGTGCCAGCAGTGACGGGACTAGCGGGGGGGATACGCAGTATTTT. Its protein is CASSDGTSGGDTQYF.

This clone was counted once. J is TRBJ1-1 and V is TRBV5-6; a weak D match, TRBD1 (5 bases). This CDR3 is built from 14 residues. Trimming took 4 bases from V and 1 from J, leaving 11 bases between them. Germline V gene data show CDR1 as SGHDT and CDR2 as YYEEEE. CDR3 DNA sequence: TGTGCCAGCAGCCCGCTGACAGAGAACACTGAAGCTTTCTTT. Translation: CASSPLTENTEAFF. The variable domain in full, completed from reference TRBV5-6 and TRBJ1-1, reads DAGVTQSPTHLIKTRGQQVTLRCSPKSGHDTVSWYQQALGQGPQFIFQYYEEEERQRGNFPDRFSGHQFPNYSSELNVNALLLGDSALYLCASSPLTENTEAFFGQGTRLTVV.